What follows are 3 T cell receptor beta chains derived from one specimen sequenced in a study of shared clonotypes between healthy human individuals (TCRdb year 2020). Library method: the immunoSEQ multiplex PCR assay. In its TCRdb copy, this immuneACCESS table keeps in-frame sequences only and misses some clones. Where compared with another copy, unresolved V genes explain less than half of these, and the others have no known cause. Recorded for this sample are roughly 2,300,000 clones; 85% to 95% of them occurred a single time. In total, the top ten clones hold 0.3% to 0.4% of the sample. The sequenced sample consisted of naive CD4+ T cells from PBMCs. Per the publication, the cell subset or site label means: CD45RA+ positively selected. All receptors come from a man aged 18 to 29 in good health. Some clones in this sample may be carry-over from other donors' samples.

The chain has TRBV20-1 and TRBJ2-5; D remains unclear. The J call is uncertain, as TRBJ2-7 better fits the DNA end. This CDR3 spans 11 amino acids. In germline, CDR1 is DFQATT, CDR2 SNEGSKA (reference sequence). This CDR3 reads CSAARTYEQYF. For the CDR3, the DNA is TGCAGTGCCGCCCGGACCTACGAGCAGTACTTC.

The chain joins TRBV10-1 to TRBJ2-5; D tentatively reads TRBD1 or TRBD2 (5 bases each). In germline, CDR1 is WNHNN, CDR2 SYGVQD (reference sequence). V gave up 7 bases and J gave up 5 bases, with 14 bases separating them. The CDR3 extends over 13 amino acids. CDR3 residues: CASTRDPGETQYF. For the CDR3, the DNA is TGCGCCAGCACGAGGGACCCGGGGGAGACCCAGTACTTC.

This sequence joins TRBV11-2 and TRBJ2-7; 10 nucleotides line up with TRBD2. The CDR3 has 16 residues. The germline V gene encodes CDR1 SGHAT and CDR2 FQNNGV. J was trimmed by 7 bases and V by 1 base; bases with no gene match: 10. The CDR3 region has the DNA TGTGCCAGCAGCTTAGGACTGCTAGCGGGAGTTGGGGAGCAGTACTTC. Translated, it gives CASSLGLLAGVGEQYF.